This TCR beta chain was sequenced during a study of immune evolution from preneoplasia to lung adenocarcinoma. Findings and caveats of the study: Normal lung had highest clonality; later lesions appeared denser, more diverse.

A note on this clone: The antigen is unknown.

Some clones are missing from TCRdb's copy, which holds only in-frame ones; the method was immunoSEQ multiplex PCR. The sample includes roughly 5,700 clones, over 75% of them seen just once. This CDR3 contains 16 residues. CDR1 is SGHTA and CDR2 is FQGTGA in the germline V gene. Trimming shortened V by 4 bases and J by 0 bases, and 14 bases separated the two germline ends. Sequencing was performed on FFPE normal lung tissue adjacent to the tumor. The receptor was isolated from a person aged 50-70 years with lung adenocarcinoma. The chain couples TRBV7-3 to TRBJ2-3; possibly TRBD1 for D (6 bases). The CDR3 loop is CASSSQGTASTDTQYF. CDR3 coding DNA: TGTGCCAGCAGCTCTCAGGGGACGGCCAGCACAGATACGCAGTATTTT.